These T cell receptor beta chains were read from a single sample in a study of cytomegalovirus exposure and HLA in healthy donors. Sequencing used immunoSEQ multiplex PCR; TCRdb keeps in-frame clones, though not all of them. The sample lists over 200,000 clones, 88% occurring once. Material: PBMCs. The receptors here all came from a woman between 18 and 29 years old in good health and CMV-seronegative. CDR3s leave out the opening cysteine and the closing phenylalanine or tryptophan. The order of the fields is V gene, J gene, D gene, clone size, CDR3 protein. A D gene is named only where the DNA matches it firmly. Not every row has a clone size; where given, it reads once, few, many or a size class.

>TRBV19|TRBJ2-7|.|.
ATLQAGEQY
>TRBV7-8|TRBJ1-5|TRBD1|.
ASSRTGQFNQPQH
>TRBV2|TRBJ2-1|.|.
ASSGGGVYNEQF
>TRBV29-1|TRBJ2-7|TRBD2|once
SVETSGRASYEQY
>TRBV6-1|TRBJ1-5|TRBD1|many
ASSEWGQGDQPQH
>TRBV29-1|TRBJ1-1|.|once
SVEGGATNTEAF
>TRBV5-4|TRBJ2-7|TRBD2|once
ASSLYLTSDYEQY
>TRBV19|TRBJ2-3|TRBD1|.
ASSITGTGTDTQY
>TRBV30|TRBJ1-2|TRBD1|.
AWSVRQGYPYGYT
>TRBV11-2|TRBJ2-2|.|.
ASSLWGRTGELF
>TRBV28|TRBJ2-3|TRBD2|.
ASSDSLAGAIADTQY
>TRBV6-1|TRBJ2-4|.|.
ASSAAGIQY
>TRBV5-6|TRBJ2-1|TRBD2|.
ASSLSGRPLNEQF
>TRBV10-1|TRBJ2-7|.|.
ASIHGGPYEQY
>TRBV19|TRBJ1-1|TRBD1|.
ASRPGQGITVGAF
>TRBV9|TRBJ2-1|TRBD2|.
ASSATSGSIYEQF